This section outlines one T cell receptor beta chain sequence together with its context. Its antigen is unknown. No per-base quality is available; no much larger clone lies one base away. This sample is part of a study of T cell responses to AZD1222 COVID-19 vaccine (dated by TCRdb to 2020 to 2022). Notes on the research overall: AZD1222 recipients given second doses at about 4 weeks or at about 12 weeks were pooled, since spike-specific TCR depth and breadth were not found to differ between the two schedules. TCR sequencing was performed for 230 to 250 trial participants, of whom roughly 200 were given two doses of AZD1222 and about 25 were given two doses of MenACWY control vaccine. Trial participants were enrolled into age subgroups of 18-55, 56-69 and 70-plus years, which contained approximately 150, 28 and 58 TCR-sequenced participants, respectively. The research as a whole found: Epitopes outside the regions mutated in the B.1.351 and B.1.1.7 variants were reportedly recognized by nearly half of the unique spike-specific TCRs. In the small 56-69-year group, the increase in depth fell short of significance, most likely because of low power. Participants were mostly white British and included more females than males, and it was suggested by the authors that clonal diversity may have been underestimated. The whole spike protein was spanned by vaccine-associated CD4 TCRs, and dominant responses were seen in regions 160-218 and 743-854. Spike-specific TCR breadth and depth rose significantly after two AZD1222 doses compared with day 0 and with MenACWY recipients. Because no samples from the day 14 peak response were available, repertoires could be characterized only after the peak T cell response. Conclusions about previously exposed vaccinees are limited because only 5 or 6 AZD1222 recipients were SARS-CoV-2 seropositive at baseline.

The CDR3 regions of human TCRbeta chains were analyzed by immunosequencing. Under the source paper's analysis protocol: TCRs in the repertoires were compared against a reference library of SARS-CoV-2-specific TCRs that had been generated with the MIRA antigen-specificity platform. Breadth was defined as the fraction of unique TCRs that were SARS-CoV-2-associated. Depth was defined as the fraction of total T cells that were SARS-CoV-2-associated. Each spike-specific TCR was assigned to its reactive spike region and to a CD4 or CD8 class using the MIRA data. Log10-transformed breadth and depth values were compared by one-way ANOVA with Sidak's multiple comparisons tests. TCRdb provides this immuneACCESS table in a form limited to in-frame rearrangements. Some clones are lacking; in checked studies, under half of them reflect an unresolved V gene, and why the rest are absent is not known. The V and J calls and clone size come from that table; D and trimming were worked out from the DNA. This sample has some 160,000 clones in its table, and 91% of those were observed once. The ten largest clones capture 4% to 5.5% of the sample.

Trimming accounts for 3 bases at V and 4 bases at J, while the number of junction bases matched to no gene is 9. The CDR3 contains 18 residues, cysteine and phenylalanine counted. Only the CDR3 region is kept as DNA, spanning 54 bases read in frame from base 1. The germline V gene yields ENHRY for CDR1 and SYGVKD for CDR2. This sample's time point label indicates: baseline before first vaccination. The vaccinee samples were drawn from two UK trials, COV001 and COV002, one of which was a single-blind randomized controlled phase 2/3 trial testing AZD1222 (ChAdOx1 nCoV-19) in healthy adults. Trial participant PBMC samples were collected at day 0 and day 28 after the second dose for TCRbeta chain sequencing.

This receptor chain uses TRBV10-3 and TRBJ2-6, with 10 junctional bases fitting TRBD1. Sequences were derived from peripheral blood, sampled on day 0 of AZD1222 vaccination. The source of this sequence is an adult in good health. The CDR3 is CAISDSGTGVTGANVLTF. The DNA reads TGTGCCATCAGTGACAGCGGGACAGGGGTGACCGGGGCCAACGTCCTGACTTTC.